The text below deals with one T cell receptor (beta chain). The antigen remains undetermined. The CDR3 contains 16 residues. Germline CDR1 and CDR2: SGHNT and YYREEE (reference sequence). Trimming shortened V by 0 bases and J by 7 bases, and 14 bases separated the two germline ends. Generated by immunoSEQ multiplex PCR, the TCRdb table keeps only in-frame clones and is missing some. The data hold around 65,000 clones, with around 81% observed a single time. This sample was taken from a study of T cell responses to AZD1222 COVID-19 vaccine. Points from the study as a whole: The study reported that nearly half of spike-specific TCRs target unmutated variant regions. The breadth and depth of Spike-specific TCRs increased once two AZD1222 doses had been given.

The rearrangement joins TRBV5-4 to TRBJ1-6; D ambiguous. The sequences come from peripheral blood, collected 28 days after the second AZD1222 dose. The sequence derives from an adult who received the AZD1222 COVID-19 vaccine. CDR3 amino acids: CASSLDISRRNSPLHF. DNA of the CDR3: TGTGCCAGCAGCTTGGATATCTCCAGACGGAATTCACCCCTCCACTTT.